This TCR beta chain was retrieved from a study of response to subunit inactivated influenza vaccine listed by TCRdb under 2018. Regarding the study in general: To follow how T cells responded to a trivalent subunit inactivated influenza vaccine, the researchers relied on deep quantitative profiling of the T cell receptor repertoire.

Of note for this clonotype: Its antigen is still unknown. No base-level quality is on record; no much larger clone is a single base apart.

The germline ends are 14 bases apart after V is trimmed by 2 bases and J by 6 bases. Spanning cysteine to phenylalanine, the CDR3 consists of 15 amino acids. The DNA shown is the 45-base CDR3, in frame from base 1. Based on the germline V gene (reference sequence), the CDR1 and CDR2 sequences are DFQATT and SNEGSKA. Overall study results and their limits: It was suggested by the authors that each seasonal influenza vaccination may recruit only a limited number of new T cells.

Library method: RT-PCR. TCRdb records Illumina HiSeq 2500 as the sequencer. Starting from the raw public reads, TCRdb applied fastp trimming at Q25, assembled clones with MiXCR and retained in-frame beta chains. Every CDR3 protein is listed once, alongside the most common genes and DNA of its rows. In all, the sample holds 630,000 or so distinct CDR3 sequences, and 15% to 18% of those were seen once. Clones ranked in the top ten supply approximately 10% of the sample. Source: PBMCs from blood, taken about 11 days after vaccination. Recombination linked TRBV20-1 to TRBJ1-6; the D gene cannot be named for sure. The sequence was obtained from a man aged 45 to 65 who received an inactivated influenza vaccine. Donor details come from another sample of the same person, matched by shared clones. For the CDR3, the sequence is CSARRVVRPNSPLHF. The DNA reads as follows: TGCAGTGCTAGACGGGTCGTCAGGCCTAATTCACCCCTCCACTTT.